Included here is one T cell receptor (beta chain) sequence, with context. Measured with immunoSEQ multiplex PCR; TCRdb has only the in-frame clones, and not every one. Here the sample spans about 100,000 clones, about 85% being singletons. The data belong to a study of blood T cell repertoires in COVID-19. Study background: T cells, B-cell-depleted T cells, or PBMCs provided the cDNA or gDNA that served as material.

The junction had 8 bases not matched to a gene; V was cut back by 1 base and J by 1 base. The CDR3 consists of 17 residues. Germline V gene lookup returns CDR1 LGHDT and CDR2 YNNKEL (reference sequence). Sequences were obtained from peripheral blood. This clonotype was sampled from a man between 60 and 70 years old with acute or convalescent COVID-19. The chain couples TRBV3-1 (or the pseudogene TRBV3-2) to TRBJ2-7, with 9 bases aligning to TRBD2. CDR3 region: CASSQVYLAGNSYEQYF. In nucleotides, the CDR3 is TGTGCCAGCAGCCAAGTCTATCTAGCGGGGAATTCCTACGAGCAGTACTTC.